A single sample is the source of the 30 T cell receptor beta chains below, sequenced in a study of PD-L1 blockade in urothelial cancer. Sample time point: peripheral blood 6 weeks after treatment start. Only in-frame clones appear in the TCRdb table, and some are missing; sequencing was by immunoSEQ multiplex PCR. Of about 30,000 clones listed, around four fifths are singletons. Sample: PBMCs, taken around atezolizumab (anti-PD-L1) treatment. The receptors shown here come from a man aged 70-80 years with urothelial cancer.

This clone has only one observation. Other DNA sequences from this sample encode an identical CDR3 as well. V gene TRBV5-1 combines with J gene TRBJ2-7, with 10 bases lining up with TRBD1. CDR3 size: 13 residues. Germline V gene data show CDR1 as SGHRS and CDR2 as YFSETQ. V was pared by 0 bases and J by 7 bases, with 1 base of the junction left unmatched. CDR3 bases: TGCGCCAGCAGCTTGGGGACAGGGGGGGAGCAGTACTTC. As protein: CASSLGTGGEQYF. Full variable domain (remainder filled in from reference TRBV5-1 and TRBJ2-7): KAGVTQTPRYLIKTRGQQVTLSCSPISGHRSVSWYQQTPGQGLQFLFEYFSETQRNKGNFPGRFSGRQFSNSRSEMNVSTLELGDSALYLCASSLGTGGEQYFGPGTRLTVT.

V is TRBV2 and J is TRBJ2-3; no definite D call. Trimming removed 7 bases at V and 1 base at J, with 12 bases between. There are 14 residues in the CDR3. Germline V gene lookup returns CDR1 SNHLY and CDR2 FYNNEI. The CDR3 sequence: CASKNRPGTDTQYF. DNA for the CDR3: TGTGCCAGCAAAAATCGCCCGGGCACAGATACGCAGTATTTT.

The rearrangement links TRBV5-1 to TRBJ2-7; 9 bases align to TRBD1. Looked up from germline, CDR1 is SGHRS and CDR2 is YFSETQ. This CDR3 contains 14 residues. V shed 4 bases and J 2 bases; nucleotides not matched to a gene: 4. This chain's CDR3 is CASSLGQGAYEQYF. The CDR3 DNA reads TGCGCCAGCAGCCTGGGACAGGGAGCCTACGAGCAGTACTTC.

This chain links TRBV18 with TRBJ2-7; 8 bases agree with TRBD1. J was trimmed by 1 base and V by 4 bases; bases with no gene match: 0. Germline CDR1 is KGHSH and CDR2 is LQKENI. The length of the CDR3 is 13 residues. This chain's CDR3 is CASSRDRSYEQYF. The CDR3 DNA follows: TGTGCCAGCTCACGGGACAGGTCCTACGAGCAGTACTTC.

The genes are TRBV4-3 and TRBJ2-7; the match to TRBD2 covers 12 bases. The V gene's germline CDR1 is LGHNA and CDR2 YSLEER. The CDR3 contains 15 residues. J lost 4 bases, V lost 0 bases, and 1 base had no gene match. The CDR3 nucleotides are TGCGCCAGCAGCCAAGACACTAGCGGGGGGTACGAGCAGTACTTC. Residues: CASSQDTSGGYEQYF.

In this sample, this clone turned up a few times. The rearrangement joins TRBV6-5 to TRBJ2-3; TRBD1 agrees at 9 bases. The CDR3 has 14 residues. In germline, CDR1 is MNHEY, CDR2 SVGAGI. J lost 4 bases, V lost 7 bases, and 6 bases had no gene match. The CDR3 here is CASKGQGRADTQYF. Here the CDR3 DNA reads TGTGCCAGCAAAGGACAGGGGCGGGCAGATACGCAGTATTTT.

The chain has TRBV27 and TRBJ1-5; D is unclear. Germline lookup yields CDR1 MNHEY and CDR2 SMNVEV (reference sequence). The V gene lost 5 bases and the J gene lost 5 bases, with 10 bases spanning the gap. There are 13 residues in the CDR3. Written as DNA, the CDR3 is TGTGCCAGCAGTATTTCCCGGGATCAGCCCCAGCATTTT. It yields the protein CASSISRDQPQHF.

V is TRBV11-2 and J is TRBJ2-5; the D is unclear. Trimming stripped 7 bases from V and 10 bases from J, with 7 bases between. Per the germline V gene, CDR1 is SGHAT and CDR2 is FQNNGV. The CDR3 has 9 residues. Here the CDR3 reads CASTLSQYF. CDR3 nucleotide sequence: TGTGCCAGCACCCTTAGCCAGTACTTC.

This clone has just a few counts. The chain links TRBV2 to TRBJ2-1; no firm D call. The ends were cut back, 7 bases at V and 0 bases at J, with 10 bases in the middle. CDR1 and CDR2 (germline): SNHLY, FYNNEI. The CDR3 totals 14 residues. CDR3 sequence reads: CASTPESSYNEQFF. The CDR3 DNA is TGTGCCAGCACTCCAGAAAGCTCCTACAATGAGCAGTTCTTC.

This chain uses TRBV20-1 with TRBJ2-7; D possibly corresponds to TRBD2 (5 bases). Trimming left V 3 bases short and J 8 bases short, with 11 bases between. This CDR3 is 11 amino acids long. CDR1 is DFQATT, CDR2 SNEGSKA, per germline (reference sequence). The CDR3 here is CSARTIEKQYF. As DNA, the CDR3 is TGCAGTGCTAGGACTATCGAGAAGCAGTACTTC.

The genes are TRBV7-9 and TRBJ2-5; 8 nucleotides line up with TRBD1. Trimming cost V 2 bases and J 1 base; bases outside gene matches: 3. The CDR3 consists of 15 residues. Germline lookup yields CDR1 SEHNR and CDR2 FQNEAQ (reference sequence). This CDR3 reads CASSLRTGTQETQYF. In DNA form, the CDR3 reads TGTGCCAGCAGCTTAAGGACAGGGACCCAAGAGACCCAGTACTTC.

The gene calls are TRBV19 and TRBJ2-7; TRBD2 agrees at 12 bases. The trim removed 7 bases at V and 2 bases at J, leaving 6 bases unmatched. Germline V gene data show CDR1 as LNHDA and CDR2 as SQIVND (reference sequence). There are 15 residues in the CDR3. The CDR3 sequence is CASNARTSGTYEQYF. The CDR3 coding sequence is TGTGCCAGTAATGCTCGGACTAGCGGGACCTACGAGCAGTACTTC. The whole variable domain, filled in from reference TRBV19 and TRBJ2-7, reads DGGITQSPKYLFRKEGQNVTLSCEQNLNHDAMYWYRQDPGQGLRLIYYSQIVNDFQKGDIAEGYSVSREKKESFPLTVTSAQKNPTAFYLCASNARTSGTYEQYFGPGTRLTVT.

CDR3: CASSSIGGGPYEQYF. In DNA, the CDR3 is TGCGCCAGCAGCTCCATTGGCGGGGGCCCCTACGAGCAGTACTTC. The chain links TRBV5-1 to TRBJ2-7; tentatively, D is TRBD2 (7 bases). Germline lookup yields CDR1 SGHRS and CDR2 YFSETQ. V lost 3 bases, J lost 2 bases, and 15 bases lay in between. The CDR3 is 15 residues long.

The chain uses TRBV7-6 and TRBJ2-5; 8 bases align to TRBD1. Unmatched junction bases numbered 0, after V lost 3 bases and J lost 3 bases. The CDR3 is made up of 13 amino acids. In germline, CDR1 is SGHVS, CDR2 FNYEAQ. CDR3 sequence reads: CASSLDREETQYF. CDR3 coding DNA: TGTGCCAGCAGCTTGGACAGGGAAGAGACCCAGTACTTC.

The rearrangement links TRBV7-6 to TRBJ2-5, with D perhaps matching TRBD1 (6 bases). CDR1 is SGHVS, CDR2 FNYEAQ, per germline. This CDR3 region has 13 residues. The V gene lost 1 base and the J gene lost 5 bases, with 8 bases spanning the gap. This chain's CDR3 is CASSLVRGETQYF. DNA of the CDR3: TGTGCCAGCAGCTTAGTGAGGGGGGAGACCCAGTACTTC. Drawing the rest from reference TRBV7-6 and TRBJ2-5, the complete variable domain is GAGVSQSPRYKVTKRGQDVALRCDPISGHVSLYWYRQALGQGPEFLTYFNYEAQQDKSGLPNDRFSAERPEGSISTLTIQRTEQRDSAMYRCASSLVRGETQYFGPGTRLLVL.

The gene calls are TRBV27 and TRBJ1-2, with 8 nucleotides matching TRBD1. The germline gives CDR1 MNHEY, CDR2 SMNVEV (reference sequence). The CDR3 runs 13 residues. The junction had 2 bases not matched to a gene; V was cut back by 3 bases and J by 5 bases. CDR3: CASSFQGAYGYTF. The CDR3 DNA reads TGTGCCAGCAGTTTCCAGGGGGCATATGGCTACACCTTC.

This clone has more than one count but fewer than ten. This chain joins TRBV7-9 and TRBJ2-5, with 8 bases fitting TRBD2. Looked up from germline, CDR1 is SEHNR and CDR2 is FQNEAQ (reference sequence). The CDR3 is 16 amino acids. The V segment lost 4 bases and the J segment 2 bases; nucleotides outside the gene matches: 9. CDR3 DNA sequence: TGTGCCAGCAGCTCCCAGGTAGCGGGACTTCAAGAGACCCAGTACTTC. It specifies CASSSQVAGLQETQYF.

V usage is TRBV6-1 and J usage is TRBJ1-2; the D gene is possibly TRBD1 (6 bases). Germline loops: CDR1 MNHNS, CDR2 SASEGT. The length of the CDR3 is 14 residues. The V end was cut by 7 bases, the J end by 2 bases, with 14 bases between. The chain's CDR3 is CASNKGRGNYGYTF. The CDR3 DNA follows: TGTGCCAGCAATAAGGGCAGGGGAAACTATGGCTACACCTTC.

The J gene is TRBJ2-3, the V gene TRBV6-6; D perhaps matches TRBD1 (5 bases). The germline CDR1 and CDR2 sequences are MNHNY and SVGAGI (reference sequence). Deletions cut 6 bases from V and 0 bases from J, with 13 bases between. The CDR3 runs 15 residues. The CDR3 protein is CASSRGHSSTDTQYF. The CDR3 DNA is TGTGCCAGCAGCCGCGGACACTCTAGCACAGATACGCAGTATTTT.

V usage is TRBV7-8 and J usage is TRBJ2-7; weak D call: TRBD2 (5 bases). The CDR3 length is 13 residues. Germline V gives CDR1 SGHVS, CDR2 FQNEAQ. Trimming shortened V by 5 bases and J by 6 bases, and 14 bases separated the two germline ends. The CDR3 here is CASSLGLSSEQYF. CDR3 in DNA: TGTGCCAGCAGCCTCGGACTCTCATCCGAGCAGTACTTC.

The CDR3 DNA reads TGTGCCAGCAGTAAGACAGCCTCTGGAAACACCATATATTTT. This codes for CASSKTASGNTIYF. The chain uses TRBV28 and TRBJ1-3; TRBD1 might be the D (5 bases). Germline loops: CDR1 MDHEN, CDR2 SYDVKM. The germline V and J ends were trimmed by 5 bases and 0 bases, with 8 bases remaining between them. The CDR3 totals 14 residues.

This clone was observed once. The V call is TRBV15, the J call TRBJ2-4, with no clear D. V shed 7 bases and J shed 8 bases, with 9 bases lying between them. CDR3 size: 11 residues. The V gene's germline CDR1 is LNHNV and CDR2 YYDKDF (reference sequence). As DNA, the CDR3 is TGTGCCACCAAACGCGGTGACATTCAGTACTTC. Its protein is CATKRGDIQYF.

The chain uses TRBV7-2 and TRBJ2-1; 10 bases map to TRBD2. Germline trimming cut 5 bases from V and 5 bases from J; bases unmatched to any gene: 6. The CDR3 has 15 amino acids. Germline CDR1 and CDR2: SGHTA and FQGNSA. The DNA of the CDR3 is TGTGCCAGCAGCCGGACTAGCGGACAAGACAATGAGCAGTTCTTC. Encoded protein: CASSRTSGQDNEQFF.

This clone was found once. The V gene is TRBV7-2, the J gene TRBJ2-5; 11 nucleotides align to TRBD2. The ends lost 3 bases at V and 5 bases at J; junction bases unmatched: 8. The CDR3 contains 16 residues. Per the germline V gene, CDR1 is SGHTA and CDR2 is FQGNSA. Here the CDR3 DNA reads TGTGCCAGCAGCTTCCCTATAGCGGGAGGGCGGGAGACCCAGTACTTC. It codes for CASSFPIAGGRETQYF.

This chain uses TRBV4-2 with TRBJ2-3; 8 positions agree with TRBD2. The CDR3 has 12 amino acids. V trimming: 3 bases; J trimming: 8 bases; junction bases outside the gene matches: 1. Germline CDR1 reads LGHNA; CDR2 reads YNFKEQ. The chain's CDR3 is CASSHRGGTQYF. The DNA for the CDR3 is TGTGCCAGCAGCCATCGGGGGGGTACGCAGTATTTT.

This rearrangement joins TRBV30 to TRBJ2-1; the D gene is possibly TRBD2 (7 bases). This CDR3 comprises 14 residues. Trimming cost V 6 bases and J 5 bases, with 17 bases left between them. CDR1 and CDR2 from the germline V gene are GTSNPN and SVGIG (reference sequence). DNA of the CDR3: TGTGCCTGCCCCCAGGGGAGGGCGCACAATGAGCAGTTCTTC. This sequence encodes CACPQGRAHNEQFF.

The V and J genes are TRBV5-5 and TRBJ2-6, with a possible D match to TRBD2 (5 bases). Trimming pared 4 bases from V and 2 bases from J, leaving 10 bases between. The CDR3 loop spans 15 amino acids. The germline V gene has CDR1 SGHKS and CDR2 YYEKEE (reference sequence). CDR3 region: CASSPAGTGANVLTF. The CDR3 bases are TGTGCCAGCAGCCCGGCGGGCACTGGGGCCAACGTCCTGACTTTC. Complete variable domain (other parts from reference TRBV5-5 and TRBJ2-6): DAGVTQSPTHLIKTRGQQVTLRCSPISGHKSVSWYQQVLGQGPQFIFQYYEKEERGRGNFPDRFSARQFPNYSSELNVNALLLGDSALYLCASSPAGTGANVLTFGAGSRLTVL.

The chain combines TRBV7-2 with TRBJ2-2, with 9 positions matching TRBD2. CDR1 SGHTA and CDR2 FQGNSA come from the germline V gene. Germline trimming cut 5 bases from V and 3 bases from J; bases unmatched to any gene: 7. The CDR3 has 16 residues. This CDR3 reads CASSQSGRRDTGELFF. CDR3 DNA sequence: TGTGCCAGCAGCCAAAGCGGGAGGAGGGACACCGGGGAGCTGTTTTTT.

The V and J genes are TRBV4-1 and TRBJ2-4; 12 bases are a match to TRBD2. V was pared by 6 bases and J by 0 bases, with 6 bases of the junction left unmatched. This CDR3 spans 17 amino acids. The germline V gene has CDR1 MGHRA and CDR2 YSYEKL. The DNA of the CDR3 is TGCGCCAGCAGGACTAGCGGGGGACCCTTAGCCAAAAACATTCAGTACTTC. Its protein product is CASRTSGGPLAKNIQYF.

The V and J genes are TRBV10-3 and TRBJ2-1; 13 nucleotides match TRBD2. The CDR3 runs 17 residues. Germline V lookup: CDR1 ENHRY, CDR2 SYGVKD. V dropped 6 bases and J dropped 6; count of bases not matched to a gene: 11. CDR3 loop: CAISPGTSGTDRNEQFF. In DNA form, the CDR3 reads TGTGCCATCAGCCCCGGGACTAGCGGGACCGACCGCAATGAGCAGTTCTTC.